A single sample gave rise to the 28 T cell receptor beta chains below, sequenced in a study of spatial heterogeneity in lung cancer. TCRdb recomputed calls from the 5' RACE reads with MiXCR, one row per CDR3 protein. The data show approximately 2,500 distinct CDR3 sequences, more than 1.5% seen once. Time point given: sample taken at primary tumor resection. Sample: normal lung tissue next to the tumor, taken at surgery. Receptor source: a male donor with early-stage non-small cell lung cancer.

This clonotype is medium-sized. This chain connects TRBV5-1 to TRBJ1-1; TRBD1 might be the D (6 bases). Germline lookup yields CDR1 SGHRS and CDR2 YFSETQ. V lost 0 bases and J lost 4, with 10 bases in between. The CDR3 has 14 residues. In DNA, the CDR3 is TGCGCCAGCAGCTTGGAAGGGGGTGCCACTGAAGCTTTCTTT. Its protein is CASSLEGGATEAFF.

Many counts were recorded for this clonotype. This chain connects TRBV28 to TRBJ2-5; no clear D gene. This CDR3 contains 15 residues. V was cut by 6 bases and J by 1 base, with 15 bases left in between. Per germline, CDR1 MDHEN and CDR2 SYDVKM. The CDR3 here is CASSSTPARQETQYF. The CDR3 DNA reads as TGTGCCAGCAGCTCAACCCCGGCTCGCCAAGAGACCCAGTACTTC.

This clonotype is judged large (0.1 to 1%). The V gene is TRBV12-3 or TRBV12-4, the J gene TRBJ1-2; D gene ambiguous. V gave up 3 bases and J gave up 5 bases, with 19 bases separating them. There are 16 residues in the CDR3. The DNA of the CDR3 is TGTGCCAGCAGTTTTGATTCGGGCCCGAGAGGGTATGGCTACACCTTC. Residues: CASSFDSGPRGYGYTF.

This clonotype is deemed medium-sized. J is TRBJ2-5 and V is TRBV5-1, with 7 bases matching TRBD1. CDR1 SGHRS and CDR2 YFSETQ come from the germline V gene. This CDR3 spans 15 amino acids. V trimming: 0 bases; J trimming: 5 bases; junction bases outside the gene matches: 7. Here the CDR3 DNA reads TGCGCCAGCAGCTTGGACGGGACAGTGAAGGAGACCCAGTACTTC. This codes for CASSLDGTVKETQYF.

By share, this clonotype counts as medium-sized. V usage is TRBV10-3 and J usage is TRBJ2-7; maybe TRBD1 (6 bases). V lost 2 bases, J lost 5 bases, and 10 bases lay in between. This CDR3 comprises 13 residues. CDR1 and CDR2 from the germline V gene are ENHRY and SYGVKD. Written as DNA, the CDR3 is TGTGCCATCAGTGAGGCCAGGGGCGACGAGCAGTACTTC. It specifies CAISEARGDEQYF.

In the case of this clonotype: Possible read error: a much larger clone is one base away. The chain combines TRBV28 with TRBJ2-5, with 7 positions matching TRBD2. The germline V gene has CDR1 MDHEN and CDR2 SYDVKM. The CDR3 runs 19 residues. The V gene end was trimmed by 1 base and the J gene end by 5 bases; junction bases not matched to a gene: 19. This CDR3 is CASSLFSIRTRTRGETQYF. CDR3 DNA sequence: TGTGCCAGCAGTTTATTCAGCATTCGGACAAGGACTAGAGGCGAGACCCAGTACTTC.

Within the sample, this clonotype is medium-sized. The chain joins TRBV10-2 to TRBJ2-3; D gene unclear. Germline loops: CDR1 WSHSY, CDR2 SAAADI. V lost 5 bases and J lost 6, with 6 bases in between. The CDR3 totals 11 residues. The CDR3 spells CASSFSDTQYF. The CDR3, as DNA: TGCGCCAGCAGTTTTTCGGATACGCAGTATTTT.

By share, this clonotype counts as medium-sized. A much larger clone lies one base from this, so it may be a read error. The V gene is TRBV3-1, the J gene TRBJ1-2; 8 nucleotides match TRBD1. This CDR3 region has 16 residues. Germline V gene sequence: CDR1 LGHDT, CDR2 YNNKEL (reference sequence). This CDR3 reads CASSSGQGNVNYGYNF. CDR3 DNA sequence: TGTGCCAGCAGCTCCGGACAGGGAAACGTTAACTATGGCTACAACTTC. The full variable domain, its missing parts supplied by reference TRBV3-1 and TRBJ1-2, is DTAVSQTPKYLVTQMGNDKSIKCEQNLGHDTMYWYKQDSKKFLKIMFSYNNKELIINETVPNRFSPKSPDKAHLNLHINSLELGDSAVYFCASSSGQGNVNYGYNFGSGTRLTVV.

There are many counts of this clonotype. This chain uses TRBV27 with TRBJ2-5; TRBD1 might be the D (6 bases). V dropped 6 bases and J dropped 9 bases, with 23 bases sitting between them. Germline V gene data show CDR1 as MNHEY and CDR2 as SMNVEV (reference sequence). The CDR3 is 15 residues long. In DNA form, the CDR3 reads TGTGCCAGCAGATCAAGTGACAGGACCTTGGGGGCCCAGTACTTC. It translates to CASRSSDRTLGAQYF.

By proportion, this clonotype is medium-sized. The V gene is TRBV10-1, the J gene TRBJ2-2; D ambiguous. Germline V lookup: CDR1 WNHNN, CDR2 SYGVQD (reference sequence). This CDR3 has 13 amino acids. V was pared by 3 bases and J by 6 bases, with 8 bases between. DNA of the CDR3: TGCGCCAGCAGTGATAACGGCCCCGGGGAGCTGTTTTTT. Its translation is CASSDNGPGELFF.

This clonotype ranks as medium-sized. Germline is not matched at one junction end, which may reflect a read error. The V gene is TRBV6-5, the J gene TRBJ1-1; TRBD1 is a possible D gene (5 bases). Germline CDR1 is MNHEY and CDR2 is SVGAGI. CDR3 length equals 14 residues. CDR3 sequence reads: CASRGGESGALPAF. CDR3 in DNA: TGTGCCAGCAGGGGGGGAGAGTCAGGCGCCCTCCCTGCATTT.

This clonotype is medium-sized by share. The chain combines TRBV11-3 with TRBJ2-1; 10 positions match TRBD1. V shed 5 bases, J shed 6 bases, and the junction held 7 bases outside the gene matches. This CDR3 region has 15 residues. CDR1 and CDR2 from the germline V gene are SGHNT and YENEEA. The CDR3 is CASSPLGTGVNEQFF. DNA for the CDR3: TGTGCCAGCAGCCCTCTCGGGACAGGGGTCAATGAGCAGTTCTTC.

This clonotype is termed medium-sized. This chain connects TRBV5-1 to TRBJ1-5; 7 bases fit TRBD1. This CDR3 is 14 amino acids long. Germline-derived CDR1 and CDR2 are SGHRS and YFSETQ. The ends lost 6 bases at V and 4 bases at J; junction bases unmatched: 7. Written as DNA, the CDR3 is TGCGCCAGCACGCTGACAGGGTTAAATCAGCCCCAGCATTTT. Its translation: CASTLTGLNQPQHF. Full variable domain (missing parts from reference TRBV5-1 and TRBJ1-5): KAGVTQTPRYLIKTRGQQVTLSCSPISGHRSVSWYQQTPGQGLQFLFEYFSETQRNKGNFPGRFSGRQFSNSRSEMNVSTLELGDSALYLCASTLTGLNQPQHFGDGTRLSIL.

This clonotype counts as medium-sized. The rearrangement links TRBV20-1 to TRBJ1-1, with a possible D match to TRBD1 (5 bases). Deletions cut 5 bases from V and 6 bases from J, with 16 bases between. Germline V lookup: CDR1 DFQATT, CDR2 SNEGSKA (reference sequence). The CDR3 totals 13 residues. CDR3 region: CSAGGGGLAEAFF. DNA for the CDR3: TGCAGTGCTGGGGGAGGTGGCCTGGCTGAAGCTTTCTTT.

By sample fraction, this clonotype is medium-sized. The V and J genes are TRBV2 and TRBJ2-5; D might be TRBD2 (6 bases). Trimming shortened V by 5 bases and J by 3 bases, and 19 bases separated the two germline ends. CDR1 SNHLY and CDR2 FYNNEI come from the germline V gene. The CDR3 extends over 16 amino acids. In nucleotides, the CDR3 is TGTGCCAGCAGTCCCGCGAGGTTCACGGGGGAAGAGACCCAGTACTTC. Amino acid sequence: CASSPARFTGEETQYF. Drawing the rest from reference TRBV2 and TRBJ2-5, the complete variable domain is EPEVTQTPSHQVTQMGQEVILRCVPISNHLYFYWYRQILGQKVEFLVSFYNNEISEKSEIFDDQFSVERPDGSNFTLKIRSTKLEDSAMYFCASSPARFTGEETQYFGPGTRLLVL.

This clonotype was seen at least ten times. The chain has TRBV7-3 and TRBJ2-1; TRBD1 aligns across 7 bases. This CDR3 has 15 residues. Germline V gene sequence: CDR1 SGHTA, CDR2 FQGTGA. V shed 5 bases and J 6 bases; nucleotides not matched to a gene: 10. CDR3 sequence (DNA): TGTGCCAGCAGCCCCAACCCGGACAGGCCCAATGAGCAGTTCTTC. It specifies CASSPNPDRPNEQFF.

This clonotype is categorized as medium-sized (0.01 to 0.1%). The V call is TRBV27, the J call TRBJ1-6, with D tentatively TRBD1 (5 bases). Germline CDR1 is MNHEY and CDR2 is SMNVEV (reference sequence). The CDR3 contains 16 residues. Trimming left V 3 bases short and J 9 bases short, with 18 bases between. Written as DNA, the CDR3 is TGTGCCAGCAGTTTGTACCAGGGAGAGTTGAGTTCACCCCTCCACTTT. Protein sequence: CASSLYQGELSSPLHF.

This clonotype was recorded at least ten times. The gene calls are TRBV5-1 and TRBJ2-1; D is possibly TRBD1 or TRBD2 (5 bases each). Germline loops: CDR1 SGHRS, CDR2 YFSETQ. This CDR3 region has 16 residues. V was cut by 0 bases and J by 0 bases, with 10 bases left in between. The DNA for the CDR3 is TGCGCCAGCAGCTTGGGTCCAGGGAGCTCCTACAATGAGCAGTTCTTC. Its translation is CASSLGPGSSYNEQFF.

This clonotype is medium-sized within its sample. The chain joins TRBV6-1 to TRBJ2-3; 16 nucleotides match TRBD2. This CDR3 region has 16 residues. Trimming took 6 bases from V and 6 from J; bases not matched to a gene: 6. From germline, CDR1 is MNHNS and CDR2 SASEGT. The CDR3 region is CASRPGTSGGVDTQYF. CDR3 nucleotide sequence: TGTGCCAGCAGGCCTGGGACTAGCGGGGGGGTGGATACGCAGTATTTT.

This clonotype was seen repeatedly, ten times or more. The rearrangement joins TRBV4-3 to TRBJ2-7; D is ambiguous. Germline V lookup: CDR1 LGHNA, CDR2 YSLEER. V was cut by 0 bases and J by 1 base, with 10 bases left in between. This CDR3 spans 15 amino acids. CDR3 DNA: TGCGCCAGCAGCCAAGAACAGATCCGTTCCTACGAGCAGTACTTC. Translating it yields CASSQEQIRSYEQYF.

Many counts were recorded for this clonotype. This chain joins TRBV6-2 or TRBV6-3 and TRBJ2-2; D ambiguous. CDR1 is MNHEY, CDR2 SVGEGT, per germline. The CDR3 runs 13 residues. V dropped 4 bases and J dropped 0 bases, with 3 bases sitting between them. The CDR3 is CASSSANTGELFF. DNA for the CDR3: TGTGCCAGCAGTTCAGCGAACACCGGGGAGCTGTTTTTT.

This clonotype is classed as medium-sized. The CDR3 here is CASSSPRSPLHF. The CDR3 nucleotides are TGTGCCAGCAGTTCGCCGCGCTCACCCCTCCACTTT. The V and J genes are TRBV27 and TRBJ1-6; D remains ambiguous. The CDR3 has 12 amino acids. Trimming removed 4 bases from V and 10 bases from J, with 8 bases in between. The germline V gene has CDR1 MNHEY and CDR2 SMNVEV (reference sequence).

This clonotype is termed medium-sized. The J gene is TRBJ1-5, the V gene TRBV30, with a possible D match to TRBD1 (6 bases). The length of the CDR3 is 15 residues. Germline V lookup: CDR1 GTSNPN, CDR2 SVGIG (reference sequence). V lost 2 bases and J lost 4, with 15 bases in between. CDR3 region: CAWSTGTMGNQPQHF. The CDR3 nucleotides are TGTGCCTGGAGTACAGGGACGATGGGGAATCAGCCCCAGCATTTT.

This clonotype is large. The CDR3 sequence: CASSLGAEYYEQYF. The DNA of the CDR3 is TGTGCCAGCAGCTTAGGAGCGGAATACTACGAGCAGTACTTC. The chain employs TRBV7-2 and TRBJ2-7; D may be TRBD2 (5 bases). CDR1 and CDR2 from the germline V gene are SGHTA and FQGNSA. V dropped 1 base and J dropped 3 bases, with 10 bases sitting between them. The CDR3 spans 14 residues. Looking up the rest from reference TRBV7-2 and TRBJ2-7 gives the full variable domain: GAGVSQSPSNKVTEKGKDVELRCDPISGHTALYWYRQSLGQGLEFLIYFQGNSAPDKSGLPSDRFSAERTGGSVSTLTIQRTQQEDSAVYLCASSLGAEYYEQYFGPGTRLTVT.

This clonotype qualifies as medium-sized (0.01 to 0.1%). The J gene is TRBJ1-1, the V gene TRBV5-1, with 7 bases lining up with TRBD1. The J segment lost 1 base and the V segment lost 4 bases, leaving 10 bases of the junction unmatched. Per germline, CDR1 SGHRS and CDR2 YFSETQ. CDR3 length: 16 amino acids. The CDR3 bases are TGCGCCAGCAGCACCCGACGACAGGGTGAGAACACTGAAGCTTTCTTT. This translates into CASSTRRQGENTEAFF. Drawing the rest from reference TRBV5-1 and TRBJ1-1, the complete variable domain is KAGVTQTPRYLIKTRGQQVTLSCSPISGHRSVSWYQQTPGQGLQFLFEYFSETQRNKGNFPGRFSGRQFSNSRSEMNVSTLELGDSALYLCASSTRRQGENTEAFFGQGTRLTVV.

This clonotype ranks as medium-sized. The V gene is TRBV27, the J gene TRBJ1-3, with no clear D. The CDR3 consists of 12 residues. The germline V gene encodes CDR1 MNHEY and CDR2 SMNVEV (reference sequence). Trimming left V 5 bases short and J 4 bases short, with 6 bases between. The CDR3 loop reads CASSPGGNTIYF. The CDR3 region has the DNA TGTGCCAGCAGTCCGGGGGGAAACACCATATATTTT.

In its sample, this clonotype is medium-sized. This chain uses TRBV6-4 with TRBJ1-6; D gene ambiguous. Trimming removed 3 bases from V and 6 bases from J, with 9 bases in between. CDR1 is MRHNA and CDR2 is SNTAGT in the germline V gene. The CDR3 has 14 residues. CDR3 sequence (DNA): TGTGCCAGCAGTGAATATAGCGCTAATTCACCCCTCCACTTT. This translates into CASSEYSANSPLHF.

By its share, this clonotype is medium-sized. V is TRBV11-2 and J is TRBJ1-1; possibly TRBD1 for D (5 bases). Germline V gene sequence: CDR1 SGHAT, CDR2 FQNNGV. This CDR3 is built from 13 residues. V gave up 5 bases and J gave up 1 base, with 8 bases separating them. The CDR3 sequence: CASSLGPNTEAFF. CDR3 bases: TGTGCCAGCAGCCTGGGACCGAACACTGAAGCTTTCTTT.